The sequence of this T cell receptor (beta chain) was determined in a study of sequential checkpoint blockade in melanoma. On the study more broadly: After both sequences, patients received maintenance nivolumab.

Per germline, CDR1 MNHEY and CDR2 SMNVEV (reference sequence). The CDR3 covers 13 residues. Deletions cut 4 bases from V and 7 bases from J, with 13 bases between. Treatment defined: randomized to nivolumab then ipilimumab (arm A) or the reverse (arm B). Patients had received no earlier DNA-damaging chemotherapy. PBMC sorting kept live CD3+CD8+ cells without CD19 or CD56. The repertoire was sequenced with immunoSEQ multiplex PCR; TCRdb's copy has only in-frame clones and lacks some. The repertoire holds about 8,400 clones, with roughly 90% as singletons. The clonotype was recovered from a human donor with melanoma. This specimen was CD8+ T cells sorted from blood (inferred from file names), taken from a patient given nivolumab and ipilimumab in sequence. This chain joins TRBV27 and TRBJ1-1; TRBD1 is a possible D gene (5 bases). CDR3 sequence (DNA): TGTGCCAGCAGTTATCCAGGGCTAAGTGAAGCTTTCTTT. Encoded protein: CASSYPGLSEAFF.